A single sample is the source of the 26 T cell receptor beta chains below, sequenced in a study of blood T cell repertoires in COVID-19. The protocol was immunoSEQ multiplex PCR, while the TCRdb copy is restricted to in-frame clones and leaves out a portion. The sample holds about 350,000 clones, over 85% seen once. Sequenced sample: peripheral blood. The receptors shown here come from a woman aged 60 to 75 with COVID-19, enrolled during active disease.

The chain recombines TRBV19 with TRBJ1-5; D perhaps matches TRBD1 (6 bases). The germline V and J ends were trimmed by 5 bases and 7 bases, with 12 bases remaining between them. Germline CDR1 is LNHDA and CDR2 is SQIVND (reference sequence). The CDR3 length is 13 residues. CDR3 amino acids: CASSPGVGQPQHF. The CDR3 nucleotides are TGTGCCAGTAGTCCAGGGGTCGGGCAGCCCCAGCATTTT.

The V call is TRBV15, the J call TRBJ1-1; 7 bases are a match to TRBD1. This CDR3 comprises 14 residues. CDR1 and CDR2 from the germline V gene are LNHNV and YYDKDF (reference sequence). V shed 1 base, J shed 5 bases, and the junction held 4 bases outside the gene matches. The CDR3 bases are TGTGCCACCAGCAGAGGCGGGACAGCAACTGAAGCTTTCTTT. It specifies CATSRGGTATEAFF. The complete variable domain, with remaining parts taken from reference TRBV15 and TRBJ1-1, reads DAMVIQNPRYQVTQFGKPVTLSCSQTLNHNVMYWYQQKSSQAPKLLFHYYDKDFNNEADTPDNFQSRRPNTSFCFLDIRSPGLGDTAMYLCATSRGGTATEAFFGQGTRLTVV.

CDR3 amino acids: CASSLWESSGNTIYF. CDR3 coding DNA: TGTGCCAGCAGCTTGTGGGAGAGCTCTGGAAACACCATATATTTT. J is TRBJ1-3 and V is TRBV5-5; D unresolved. V was cut by 1 base and J by 0 bases, with 8 bases left in between. Germline loops: CDR1 SGHKS, CDR2 YYEKEE (reference sequence). The CDR3 extends over 15 amino acids.

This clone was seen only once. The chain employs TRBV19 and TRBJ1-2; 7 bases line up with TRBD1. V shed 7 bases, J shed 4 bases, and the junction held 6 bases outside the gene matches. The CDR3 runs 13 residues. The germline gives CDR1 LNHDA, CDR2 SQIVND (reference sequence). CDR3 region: CASKPDRVYGYTF. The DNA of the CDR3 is TGTGCCAGTAAGCCAGACAGGGTCTATGGCTACACCTTC.

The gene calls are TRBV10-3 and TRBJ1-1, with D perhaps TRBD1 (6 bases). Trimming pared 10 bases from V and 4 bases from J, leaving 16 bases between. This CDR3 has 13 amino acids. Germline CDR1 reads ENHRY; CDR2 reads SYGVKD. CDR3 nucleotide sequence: TGTGCCACCCTAAAACAGGGATCCACTGAAGCTTTCTTT. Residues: CATLKQGSTEAFF.

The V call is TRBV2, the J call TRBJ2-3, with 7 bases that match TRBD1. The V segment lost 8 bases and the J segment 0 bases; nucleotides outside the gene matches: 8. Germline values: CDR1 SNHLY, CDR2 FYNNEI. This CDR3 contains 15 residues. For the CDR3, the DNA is TGTGCCAGCTCCCCATGGGGACAGAGCACAGATACGCAGTATTTT. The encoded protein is CASSPWGQSTDTQYF.

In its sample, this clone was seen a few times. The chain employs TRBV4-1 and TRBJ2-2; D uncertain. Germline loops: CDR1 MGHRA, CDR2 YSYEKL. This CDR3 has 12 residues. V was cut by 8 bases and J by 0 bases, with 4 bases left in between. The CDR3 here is CASESNTGELFF. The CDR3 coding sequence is TGCGCCAGCGAGTCGAACACCGGGGAGCTGTTTTTT.

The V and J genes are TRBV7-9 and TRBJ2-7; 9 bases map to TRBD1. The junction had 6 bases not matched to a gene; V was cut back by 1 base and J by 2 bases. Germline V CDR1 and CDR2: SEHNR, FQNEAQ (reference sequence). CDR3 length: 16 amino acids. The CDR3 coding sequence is TGTGCCAGCAGCTTAGAGGGGGACAGGGCTACCTACGAGCAGTACTTC. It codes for CASSLEGDRATYEQYF.

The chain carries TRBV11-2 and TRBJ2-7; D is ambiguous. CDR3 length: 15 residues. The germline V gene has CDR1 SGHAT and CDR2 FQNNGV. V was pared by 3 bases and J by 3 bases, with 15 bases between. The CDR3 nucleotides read TGTGCCAGCAGCTTGATGGCGGTGAATCACTACGAGCAGTACTTC. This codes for CASSLMAVNHYEQYF.

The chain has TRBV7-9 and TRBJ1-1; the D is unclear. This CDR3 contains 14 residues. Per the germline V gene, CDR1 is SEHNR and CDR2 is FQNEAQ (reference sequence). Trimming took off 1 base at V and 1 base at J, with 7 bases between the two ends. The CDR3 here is CASSLEGGNTEAFF. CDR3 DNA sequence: TGTGCCAGCAGCTTAGAGGGAGGGAACACTGAAGCTTTCTTT.

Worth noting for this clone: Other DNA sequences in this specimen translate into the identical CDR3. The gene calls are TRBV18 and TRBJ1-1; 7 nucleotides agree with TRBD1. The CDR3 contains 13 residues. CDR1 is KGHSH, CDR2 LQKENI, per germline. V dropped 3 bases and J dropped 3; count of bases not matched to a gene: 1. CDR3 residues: CASSPGQDTEAFF. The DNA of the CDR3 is TGTGCCAGCTCACCCGGACAGGACACTGAAGCTTTCTTT.

The CDR3 coding sequence is TGTGCCAGCAGTGGGGAGTACGGGCCCCAGCATTTT. Its translation: CASSGEYGPQHF. V and J are TRBV2 and TRBJ1-5; no reliable D call. This CDR3 has 12 amino acids. CDR1 SNHLY and CDR2 FYNNEI come from the germline V gene. The V gene lost 4 bases and the J gene lost 9 bases, with 10 bases spanning the gap.

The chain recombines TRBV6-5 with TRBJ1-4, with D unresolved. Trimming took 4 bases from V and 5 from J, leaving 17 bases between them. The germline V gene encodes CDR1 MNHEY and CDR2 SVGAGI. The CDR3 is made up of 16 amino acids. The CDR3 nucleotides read TGTGCCAGCAGTTTTCAAACCTCGGGTTTAAATGAAAAACTGTTTTTT. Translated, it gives CASSFQTSGLNEKLFF.

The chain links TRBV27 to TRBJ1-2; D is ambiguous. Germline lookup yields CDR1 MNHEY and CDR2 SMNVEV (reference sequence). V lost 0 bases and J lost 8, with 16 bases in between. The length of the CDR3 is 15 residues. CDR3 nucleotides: TGTGCCAGCAGTTTATCCCCCCCGGGAGTGGGCGGCTACACCTTC. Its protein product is CASSLSPPGVGGYTF.

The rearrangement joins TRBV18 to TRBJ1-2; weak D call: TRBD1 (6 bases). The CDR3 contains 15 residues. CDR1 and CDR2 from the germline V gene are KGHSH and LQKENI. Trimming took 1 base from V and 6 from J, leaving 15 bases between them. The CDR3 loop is CASSPQGTRSDGYTF. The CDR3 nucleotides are TGTGCCAGCTCACCACAGGGGACACGATCGGATGGCTACACCTTC.

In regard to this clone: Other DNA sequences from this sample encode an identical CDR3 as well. The CDR3 is CASSEQGSGNTIYF. DNA of the CDR3: TGTGCCAGCAGCGAGCAGGGCTCGGGAAACACCATATATTTT. This chain uses TRBV2 with TRBJ1-3, with TRBD1 as a possible D gene (5 bases). The V gene's germline CDR1 is SNHLY and CDR2 FYNNEI. CDR3 size: 14 residues. V was shortened by 6 bases and J by 4 bases, with 13 bases between the two germline ends.

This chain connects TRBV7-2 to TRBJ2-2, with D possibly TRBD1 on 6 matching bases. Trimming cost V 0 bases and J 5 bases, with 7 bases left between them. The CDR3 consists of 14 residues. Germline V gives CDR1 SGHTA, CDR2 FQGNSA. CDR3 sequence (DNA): TGTGCCAGCAGCTTAGCGACAGGAACCGGGGAGCTGTTTTTT. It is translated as CASSLATGTGELFF.

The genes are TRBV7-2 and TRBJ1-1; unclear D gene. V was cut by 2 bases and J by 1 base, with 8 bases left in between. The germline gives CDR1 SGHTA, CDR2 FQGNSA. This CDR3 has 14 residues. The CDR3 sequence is CASSLRVANTEAFF. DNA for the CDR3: TGTGCCAGCAGCTTAAGAGTAGCGAACACTGAAGCTTTCTTT.

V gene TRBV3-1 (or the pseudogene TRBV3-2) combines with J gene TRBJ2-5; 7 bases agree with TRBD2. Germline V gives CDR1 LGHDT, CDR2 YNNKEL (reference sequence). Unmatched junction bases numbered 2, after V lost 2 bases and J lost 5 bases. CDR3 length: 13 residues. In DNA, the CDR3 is TGTGCCAGCAGCCAACGGGGGGTGGAGACCCAGTACTTC. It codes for CASSQRGVETQYF.

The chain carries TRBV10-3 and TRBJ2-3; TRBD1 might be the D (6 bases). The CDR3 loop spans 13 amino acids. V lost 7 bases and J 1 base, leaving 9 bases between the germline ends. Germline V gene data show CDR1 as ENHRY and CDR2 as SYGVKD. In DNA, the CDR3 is TGTGCCATCACACAGGGCGGCACAGATACGCAGTATTTT. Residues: CAITQGGTDTQYF.

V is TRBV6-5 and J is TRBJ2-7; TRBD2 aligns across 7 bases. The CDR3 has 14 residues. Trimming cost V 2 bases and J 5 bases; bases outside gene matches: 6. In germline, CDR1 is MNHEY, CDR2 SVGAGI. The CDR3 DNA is TGTGCCAGCAGTTACAGCCGGGGGGTCCACGAGCAGTACTTC. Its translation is CASSYSRGVHEQYF.

The CDR3 loop is CASKPGQGDTGELFF. DNA for the CDR3: TGTGCCAGCAAACCGGGACAGGGTGACACCGGGGAGCTGTTTTTT. The chain is built from TRBV28 and TRBJ2-2, with TRBD1 matching 9 bases. Germline V gene sequence: CDR1 MDHEN, CDR2 SYDVKM. The CDR3 totals 15 residues. V was pared by 7 bases and J by 3 bases, with 6 bases of the junction left unmatched.

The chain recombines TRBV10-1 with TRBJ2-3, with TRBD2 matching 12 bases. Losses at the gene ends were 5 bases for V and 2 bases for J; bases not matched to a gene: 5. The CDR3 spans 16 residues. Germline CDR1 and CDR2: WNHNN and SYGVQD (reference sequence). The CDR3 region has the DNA TGCGCCAGCAGTATGCTAGCGGGGGGGATCACAGATACGCAGTATTTT. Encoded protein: CASSMLAGGITDTQYF.

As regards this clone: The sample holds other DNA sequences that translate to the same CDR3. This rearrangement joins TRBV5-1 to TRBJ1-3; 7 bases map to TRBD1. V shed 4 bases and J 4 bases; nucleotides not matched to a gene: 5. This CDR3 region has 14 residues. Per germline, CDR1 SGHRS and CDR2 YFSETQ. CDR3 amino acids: CASSLGTAGNTIYF. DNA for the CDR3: TGCGCCAGCAGCCTCGGGACAGCCGGAAACACCATATATTTT. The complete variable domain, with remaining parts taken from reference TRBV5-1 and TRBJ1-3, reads KAGVTQTPRYLIKTRGQQVTLSCSPISGHRSVSWYQQTPGQGLQFLFEYFSETQRNKGNFPGRFSGRQFSNSRSEMNVSTLELGDSALYLCASSLGTAGNTIYFGEGSWLTVV.

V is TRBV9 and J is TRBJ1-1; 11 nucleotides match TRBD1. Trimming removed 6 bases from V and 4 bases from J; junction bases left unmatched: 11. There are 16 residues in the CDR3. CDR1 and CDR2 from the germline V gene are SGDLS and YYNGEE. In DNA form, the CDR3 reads TGTGCCAGCACGAACTTCGGGACAGGGGGTGTCACTGAAGCTTTCTTT. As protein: CASTNFGTGGVTEAFF.

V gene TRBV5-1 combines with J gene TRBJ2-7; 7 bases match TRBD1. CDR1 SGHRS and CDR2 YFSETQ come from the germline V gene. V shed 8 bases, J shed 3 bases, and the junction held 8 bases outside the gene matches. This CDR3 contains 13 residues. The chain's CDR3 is CARLRDRFYEQYF. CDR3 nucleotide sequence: TGCGCCAGGCTCCGGGACAGATTCTACGAGCAGTACTTC.